This TCR beta chain was obtained from a study of graft-versus-host responses after intestinal transplantation. Overall study results and limits: Early after transplant, HvG declines were associated with peak levels of circulating GvH clones.

A word on this clone: The antigen remains unidentified.

Produced via immunoSEQ multiplex PCR; TCRdb's table is partial and in-frame only. The table has roughly 99,000 clones, about 87% seen once; the top ten hold roughly 0.71%. Trimming left V 1 base short and J 7 bases short, with 13 bases between. This CDR3 spans 14 amino acids. Germline CDR1 reads MNHNS; CDR2 reads SASEGT. The J gene is TRBJ1-1, the V gene TRBV6-1; possibly TRBD1 for D (6 bases). This receptor was taken from a human donor who was the organ donor for an intestinal transplant. Specimen: unstimulated CD4+ T cells sorted from spleen or lymph node cells, collected before transplant. CDR3 residues: CASSEGWDIREAFF. For the CDR3, the DNA is TGTGCCAGCAGTGAAGGATGGGACATCCGTGAAGCTTTCTTT.